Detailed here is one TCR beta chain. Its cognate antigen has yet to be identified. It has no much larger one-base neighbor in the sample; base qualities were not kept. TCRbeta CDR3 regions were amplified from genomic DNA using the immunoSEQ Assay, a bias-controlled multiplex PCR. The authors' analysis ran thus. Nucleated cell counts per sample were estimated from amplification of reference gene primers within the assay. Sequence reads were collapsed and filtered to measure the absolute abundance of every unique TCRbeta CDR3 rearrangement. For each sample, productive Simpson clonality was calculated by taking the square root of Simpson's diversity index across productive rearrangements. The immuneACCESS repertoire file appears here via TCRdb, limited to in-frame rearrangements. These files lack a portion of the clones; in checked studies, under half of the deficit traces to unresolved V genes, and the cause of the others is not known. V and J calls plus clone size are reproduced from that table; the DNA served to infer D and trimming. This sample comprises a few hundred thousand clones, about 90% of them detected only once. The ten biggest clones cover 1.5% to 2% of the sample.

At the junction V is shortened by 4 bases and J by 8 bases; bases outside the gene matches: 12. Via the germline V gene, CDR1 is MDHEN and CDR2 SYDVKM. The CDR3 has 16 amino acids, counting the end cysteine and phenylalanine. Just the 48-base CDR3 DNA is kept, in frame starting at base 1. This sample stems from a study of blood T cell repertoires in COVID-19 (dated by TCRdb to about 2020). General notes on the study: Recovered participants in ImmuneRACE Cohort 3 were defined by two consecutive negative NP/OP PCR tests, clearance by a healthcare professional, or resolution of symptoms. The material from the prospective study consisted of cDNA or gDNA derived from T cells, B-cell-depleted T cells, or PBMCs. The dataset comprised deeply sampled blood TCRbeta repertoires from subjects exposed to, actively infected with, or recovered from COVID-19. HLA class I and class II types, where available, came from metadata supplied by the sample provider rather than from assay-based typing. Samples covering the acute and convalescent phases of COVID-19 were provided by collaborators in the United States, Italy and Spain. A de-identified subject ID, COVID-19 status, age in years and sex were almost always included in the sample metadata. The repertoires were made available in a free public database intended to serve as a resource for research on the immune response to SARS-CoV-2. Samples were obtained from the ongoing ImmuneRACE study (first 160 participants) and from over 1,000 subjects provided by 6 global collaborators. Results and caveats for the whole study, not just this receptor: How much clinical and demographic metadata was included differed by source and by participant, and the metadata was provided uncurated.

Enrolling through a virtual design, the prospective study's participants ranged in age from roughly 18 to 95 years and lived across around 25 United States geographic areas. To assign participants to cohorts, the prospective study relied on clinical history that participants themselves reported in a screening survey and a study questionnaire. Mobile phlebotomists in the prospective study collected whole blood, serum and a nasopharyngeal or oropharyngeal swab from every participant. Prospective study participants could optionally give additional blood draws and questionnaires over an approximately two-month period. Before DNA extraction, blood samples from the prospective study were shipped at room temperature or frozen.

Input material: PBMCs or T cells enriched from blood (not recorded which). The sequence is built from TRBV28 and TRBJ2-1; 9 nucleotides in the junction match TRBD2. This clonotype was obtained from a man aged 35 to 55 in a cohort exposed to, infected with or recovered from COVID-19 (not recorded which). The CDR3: CASSSSSAGGWHEQFF. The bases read TGTGCCAGCAGTTCCTCCTCGGCGGGAGGGTGGCATGAGCAGTTCTTC.